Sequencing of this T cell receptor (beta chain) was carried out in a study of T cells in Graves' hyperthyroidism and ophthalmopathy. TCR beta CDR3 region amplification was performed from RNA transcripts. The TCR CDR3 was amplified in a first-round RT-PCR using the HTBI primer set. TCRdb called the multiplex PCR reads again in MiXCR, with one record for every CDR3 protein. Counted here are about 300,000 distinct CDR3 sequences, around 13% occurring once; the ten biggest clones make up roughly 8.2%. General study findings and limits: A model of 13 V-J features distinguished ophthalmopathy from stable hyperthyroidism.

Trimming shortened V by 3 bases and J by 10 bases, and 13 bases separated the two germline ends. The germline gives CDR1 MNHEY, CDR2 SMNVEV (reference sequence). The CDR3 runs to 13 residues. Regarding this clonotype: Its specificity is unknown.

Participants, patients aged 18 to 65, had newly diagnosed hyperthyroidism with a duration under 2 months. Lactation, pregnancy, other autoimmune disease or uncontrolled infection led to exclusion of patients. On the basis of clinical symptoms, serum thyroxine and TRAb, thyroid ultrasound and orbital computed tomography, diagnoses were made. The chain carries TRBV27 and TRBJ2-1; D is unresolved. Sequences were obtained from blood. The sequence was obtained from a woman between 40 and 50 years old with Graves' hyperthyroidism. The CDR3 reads CASSFDNLGEQFF. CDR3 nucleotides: TGTGCCAGCAGTTTCGACAACCTAGGAGAGCAGTTCTTC.